This TCR beta chain was profiled in a study of shared clonotypes between healthy human individuals. Per the germline V gene, CDR1 is LNHNV and CDR2 is YYDKDF (reference sequence). This CDR3 has 12 amino acids. Trimming shortened V by 5 bases and J by 3 bases, and 8 bases separated the two germline ends. Terminally differentiated effector memory CD45RA+ cells were left out of the naive CD8 fraction, which was CD45RO-negative and positively selected for CCR7. Genomic DNA from each subset was divided evenly over several immunoSEQ plates. Measured with immunoSEQ multiplex PCR; TCRdb has only the in-frame clones, and not every one. Seen here are roughly 550,000 clones, roughly 95% observed once, and the top ten hold over 0.09%.

The sample comprised naive CD8+ T cells sorted from blood. The rearrangement uses TRBV15 and TRBJ2-7; tentative D call: TRBD1 (5 bases). The TCR originated in a woman younger than 45 in good health. CDR3: CATSRTSYEQYF. In nucleotides, the CDR3 is TGTGCCACCAGCCGGACAAGCTACGAGCAGTACTTC.